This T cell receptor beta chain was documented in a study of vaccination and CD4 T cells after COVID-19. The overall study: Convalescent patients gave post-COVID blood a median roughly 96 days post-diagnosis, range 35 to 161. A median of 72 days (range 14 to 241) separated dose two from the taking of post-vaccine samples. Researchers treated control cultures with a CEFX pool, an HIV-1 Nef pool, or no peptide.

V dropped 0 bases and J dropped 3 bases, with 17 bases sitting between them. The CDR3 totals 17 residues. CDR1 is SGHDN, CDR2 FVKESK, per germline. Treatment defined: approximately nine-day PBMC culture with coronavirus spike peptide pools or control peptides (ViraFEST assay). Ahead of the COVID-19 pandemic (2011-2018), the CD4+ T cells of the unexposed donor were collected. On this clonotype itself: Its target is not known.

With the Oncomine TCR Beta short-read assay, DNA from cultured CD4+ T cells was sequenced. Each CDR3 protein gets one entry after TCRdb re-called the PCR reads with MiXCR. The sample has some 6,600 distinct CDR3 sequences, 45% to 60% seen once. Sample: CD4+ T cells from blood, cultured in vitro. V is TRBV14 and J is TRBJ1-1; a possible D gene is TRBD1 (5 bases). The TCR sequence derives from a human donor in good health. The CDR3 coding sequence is TGTGCCAGCAGCCAAGATAGGGACCCTGGCGGGGACACTGAAGCTTTCTTT. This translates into CASSQDRDPGGDTEAFF.